Described below is a single T cell receptor beta chain sequence and its context. Its antigen remains unknown. These data are taken from a study of T cell responses to AZD1222 COVID-19 vaccine. Measured with immunoSEQ multiplex PCR; TCRdb has only the in-frame clones, and not every one. The repertoire holds about 99,000 clones, with 80% to 95% as singletons. The study's findings and limits: Unmutated variant regions are reportedly the target of nearly half of TCRs that are spike-specific. Only a handful of people who got AZD1222 tested seropositive at baseline. Among the donors, most were white British and more were female, and clonal diversity was possibly underestimated.

The CDR3 is made up of 16 amino acids. The germline V gene has CDR1 LGHDT and CDR2 YNNKEL (reference sequence). Trimming left V 0 bases short and J 3 bases short, with 15 bases between. The sequences come from peripheral blood, collected 28 days after the second AZD1222 dose. V and J are TRBV3-1 (or the pseudogene TRBV3-2) and TRBJ2-7; D is ambiguous. This receptor was taken from an adult who received the AZD1222 COVID-19 vaccine. The chain's CDR3 is CASSQDSTPPDYEQYF. CDR3 nucleotides: TGTGCCAGCAGCCAAGATTCCACCCCACCCGACTACGAGCAGTACTTC.